Shown below are 18 T cell receptor beta chains from a single sample sequenced in a study of cytomegalovirus exposure and HLA in healthy donors. It was with 60 Vbeta and 13 Jbeta primers that the PCR ran. Some clones are missing from TCRdb's copy, which holds only in-frame ones; the method was immunoSEQ multiplex PCR. Of roughly 140,000 clones in the sample, 84% are singletons; the top ten hold more than 2%. The specimen sequenced was PBMCs. The receptor set was obtained from a boy younger than 10 in good health and CMV-seronegative.

The genes are TRBV7-2 and TRBJ2-7; no reliable D call. Germline V gives CDR1 SGHTA, CDR2 FQGNSA. The CDR3 runs 13 residues. Trimming took 4 bases from V and 11 from J, leaving 18 bases between them. CDR3 amino acids: CASSSPGAAEEYF. In DNA form, the CDR3 reads TGTGCCAGCAGCTCCCCCGGCGCCGCAGAGGAGTACTTC.

The rearrangement joins TRBV27 to TRBJ1-1; D may be TRBD1 (6 bases). Trimming took off 5 bases at V and 0 bases at J, with 13 bases between the two ends. The CDR3 runs to 15 residues. CDR1 is MNHEY, CDR2 SMNVEV, per germline (reference sequence). Written as DNA, the CDR3 is TGTGCCAGCAGTCCTTTCAGGGGAATGAACACTGAAGCTTTCTTT. Amino acid sequence: CASSPFRGMNTEAFF.

The rearrangement uses TRBV4-1 and TRBJ2-1, with TRBD1 as a possible D gene (6 bases). The CDR3 spans 18 residues. Trimming pared 1 base from V and 9 bases from J, leaving 25 bases between. Germline CDR1 is MGHRA and CDR2 is YSYEKL. CDR3 protein: CASSQGLRNRDPYSEQFF. The DNA for the CDR3 is TGCGCCAGCAGCCAAGGACTTCGCAACAGGGATCCTTATAGTGAGCAGTTCTTC.

This rearrangement joins TRBV28 to TRBJ1-1, with TRBD1 identical over 8 bases. Trimming cost V 3 bases and J 0 bases; bases outside gene matches: 12. Germline assignment: CDR1 MDHEN and CDR2 SYDVKM. The CDR3 runs 18 residues. The CDR3 DNA follows: TGTGCCAGCAGTTTGAGAGACAGGGGAGGATCCGTGAACACTGAAGCTTTCTTT. Translation gives CASSLRDRGGSVNTEAFF. The entire variable domain, with the rest obtained from reference TRBV28 and TRBJ1-1, is as follows: DVKVTQSSRYLVKRTGEKVFLECVQDMDHENMFWYRQDPGLGLRLIYFSYDVKMKEKGDIPEGYSVSREKKERFSLILESASTNQTSMYLCASSLRDRGGSVNTEAFFGQGTRLTVV.

The gene calls are TRBV5-4 and TRBJ2-1; D might be TRBD1 (5 bases). There are 14 residues in the CDR3. The V gene lost 0 bases and the J gene lost 5 bases, with 9 bases spanning the gap. Looked up from germline, CDR1 is SGHNT and CDR2 is YYREEE (reference sequence). CDR3 in DNA: TGTGCCAGCAGCTTGGAAGGGGCCAACAATGAGCAGTTCTTC. The encoded protein is CASSLEGANNEQFF.

CDR3 amino acids: CASSQDGGSTDTQYF. CDR3 nucleotide sequence: TGCGCCAGCAGCCAAGATGGGGGCAGCACAGATACGCAGTATTTT. The J gene is TRBJ2-3, the V gene TRBV4-1, with a weak D call TRBD1 (6 bases). V was cut by 0 bases and J by 0 bases, with 7 bases left in between. CDR3 size: 15 residues. The germline CDR1 and CDR2 sequences are MGHRA and YSYEKL.

This chain uses TRBV28 with TRBJ1-5; possible D gene TRBD1, 5 bases. CDR1 is MDHEN, CDR2 SYDVKM, per germline. This CDR3 has 16 amino acids. V lost 3 bases and J 2 bases, leaving 14 bases between the germline ends. The CDR3 region is CASSFNLLGGNQPQHF. The CDR3 DNA reads TGTGCCAGCAGTTTCAATCTATTAGGGGGCAATCAGCCCCAGCATTTT.

The chain employs TRBV7-8 and TRBJ1-1, with D maybe TRBD1 (5 bases). V gave up 4 bases and J gave up 1 base, with 16 bases separating them. CDR3 size: 16 residues. The germline CDR1 and CDR2 sequences are SGHVS and FQNEAQ. DNA of the CDR3: TGTGCCAGCAGCTCACCGGGACTGAGGTCGAACACTGAAGCTTTCTTT. Its protein is CASSSPGLRSNTEAFF.

CDR3 sequence: CASSLDGWGANVLTF. The DNA of the CDR3 is TGTGCCAGCAGCTTAGACGGGTGGGGGGCCAACGTCCTGACTTTC. The chain carries TRBV7-9 and TRBJ2-6; D remains unclear. V was clipped by 1 base and J by 4 bases, with 8 bases between them. This CDR3 region has 15 residues. CDR1 and CDR2 (germline): SEHNR, FQNEAQ (reference sequence).

The chain joins TRBV12-2 to TRBJ2-2; TRBD1, the D gene given by the table, was not confirmed from the DNA. TRBV12-2 is a known pseudogene. The CDR3 is 15 amino acids. In nucleotides, the CDR3 is TGTGCAAGTCGCTTAGAGGTTGGACAGTCCGGGGAGCTGTTTTTT. It translates to CASRLEVGQSGELFF.

This chain links TRBV5-1 with TRBJ1-5; 9 positions agree with TRBD1. This CDR3 contains 14 residues. V lost 5 bases to trimming and J lost 4 bases; unmatched junction nucleotides: 4. Germline-derived CDR1 and CDR2 are SGHRS and YFSETQ. As DNA, the CDR3 is TGCGCCAGCAGATCCGGGACAGGGAATCAGCCCCAGCATTTT. Translated: CASRSGTGNQPQHF.

This rearrangement joins TRBV28 to TRBJ2-1; 12 nucleotides agree with TRBD1. The ends lost 3 bases at V and 7 bases at J; junction bases unmatched: 4. Per germline, CDR1 MDHEN and CDR2 SYDVKM. The CDR3 spans 15 residues. CDR3 DNA sequence: TGTGCCAGCAGTTTGGGGGACAGGGGGCGGAATGAGCAGTTCTTC. It yields the protein CASSLGDRGRNEQFF. Supplemented by reference TRBV28 and TRBJ2-1, the full variable domain reads DVKVTQSSRYLVKRTGEKVFLECVQDMDHENMFWYRQDPGLGLRLIYFSYDVKMKEKGDIPEGYSVSREKKERFSLILESASTNQTSMYLCASSLGDRGRNEQFFGPGTRLTVL.

This chain connects TRBV27 to TRBJ1-2; D not certain. Between the trimmed V and J ends, which lost 5 bases and 8 bases, there was a span of 12 bases. The CDR3 runs to 12 residues. Germline CDR1 MNHEY, CDR2 SMNVEV (reference sequence). The CDR3 nucleotides read TGTGCCAGCAGTCAAGGAAAGGAGGGCTACACCTTC. The encoded protein is CASSQGKEGYTF.

The sample holds a few counts of this clone. The rearrangement links TRBV5-1 to TRBJ1-4, with 7 bases that match TRBD1. The V gene's germline CDR1 is SGHRS and CDR2 YFSETQ. The CDR3 is 15 residues long. With 4 bases clipped from V and 7 bases from J, the junction kept 10 bases outside the gene matches. CDR3 loop: CASSAQTGRIEKLFF. CDR3 DNA: TGCGCCAGCAGCGCGCAGACAGGGAGGATTGAAAAACTGTTTTTT.

The chain employs TRBV5-1 and TRBJ2-5; D not resolved. The CDR3 covers 13 residues. The V gene lost 3 bases and the J gene lost 1 base, with 7 bases spanning the gap. The germline gives CDR1 SGHRS, CDR2 YFSETQ. The CDR3 sequence is CASSYGVQETQYF. CDR3 sequence (DNA): TGCGCCAGCAGCTACGGAGTCCAAGAGACCCAGTACTTC.

This CDR3 reads CASSLEGTSSTDTQYF. CDR3 sequence (DNA): TGTGCCAGCAGCTTAGAGGGGACTAGTAGCACAGATACGCAGTATTTT. V usage is TRBV11-3 and J usage is TRBJ2-3, with TRBD2 identical over 8 bases. Trimming at V came to 0 bases and at J to 0 bases, leaving 2 bases not matched to a gene. Germline V lookup: CDR1 SGHNT, CDR2 YENEEA. The CDR3 covers 16 residues.

The CDR3 DNA reads TGTGCCAGTGGACTCCGTACAGGGCGGAGAAGCAATCAGCCCCAGCATTTT. It encodes CASGLRTGRRSNQPQHF. The V gene is TRBV19, the J gene TRBJ1-5, with D maybe TRBD1 (6 bases). With 8 bases removed from V and 1 base from J, the gap between germline ends came to 21 bases. CDR1 and CDR2 from the germline V gene are LNHDA and SQIVND (reference sequence). CDR3 size: 17 residues. Full variable domain (outside the CDR3, taken from reference TRBV19 and TRBJ1-5): DGGITQSPKYLFRKEGQNVTLSCEQNLNHDAMYWYRQDPGQGLRLIYYSQIVNDFQKGDIAEGYSVSREKKESFPLTVTSAQKNPTAFYLCASGLRTGRRSNQPQHFGDGTRLSIL.

This clone was counted once. The chain employs TRBV19 and TRBJ2-7; D might be TRBD2 (5 bases). Germline V CDR1 and CDR2: LNHDA, SQIVND (reference sequence). V lost 7 bases and J 6 bases, leaving 19 bases between the germline ends. The CDR3 loop spans 14 amino acids. CDR3 residues: CASTGYGQVGEQYF. The CDR3 DNA sequence: TGTGCCAGTACGGGATATGGGCAAGTGGGCGAGCAGTACTTC.